A single T cell receptor (beta chain) is shown here with its context. Its antigen is unknown. These data are taken from a study of monozygotic twins with inflammatory bowel disease. The study's findings and limits: Reduced clonotype sharing with other individuals was observed in IBD patients relative to healthy twins, especially with disease activity. What may have added variability to patient repertoires is that immunosuppressive treatments differed.

Reanalyzing the 5' RACE reads, TCRdb keeps one entry per CDR3 protein, without DNA. This repertoire includes about 380,000 distinct CDR3 sequences. Per the germline V gene, CDR1 is SGDLS and CDR2 is YYNGEE. The CDR3 contains 13 residues. Source material: blood. The gene calls are TRBV9 and TRBJ2-3; TCRdb returns TRBD1, unconfirmable since there is no DNA. The TCR originated in a human donor with ulcerative colitis or Crohn's disease, or a healthy co-twin of an affected twin (not recorded which). This CDR3 reads CASSGDSTDTQYF. Variable domain in full (rest from reference TRBV9 and TRBJ2-3): DSGVTQTPKHLITATGQRVTLRCSPRSGDLSVYWYQQSLDQGLQFLIQYYNGEERAKGNILERFSAQQFPDLHSELNLSSLELGDSALYFCASSGDSTDTQYFGPGTRLTVL.